This is a list of T cell receptor beta chains from one sample in a study of T cell responses to AZD1222 COVID-19 vaccine. The data were produced by immunoSEQ multiplex PCR, yet TCRdb's version contains in-frame clones alone and is incomplete. The sample records about 120,000 clones, roughly 88% being singletons. The source was peripheral blood, collected on day 0 of AZD1222 vaccination. Source of these receptors: an adult in good health. Both conserved end residues are part of each CDR3. Fields, in order: J gene, V gene, D gene, clone size, CDR3 protein, CDR3 DNA. A D gene is named only where the DNA matches it firmly. Only part of the rows carry a size: once, few, many, or a class if the clone is expanded.

TRBJ2-2	TRBV18	TRBD2	.	CASSPRTSGRDTGELFF	TGTGCCAGCTCACCCAGGACTAGCGGGAGAGACACCGGGGAGCTGTTTTTT
TRBJ1-6	TRBV5-1	.	.	CASSLEQGFNSPLHF	TGCGCCAGCAGCTTGGAGCAGGGTTTCAATTCACCCCTCCACTTT
TRBJ2-7	TRBV18	.	.	CASSTTAPEQYF	TGTGCCAGCTCAACAACTGCCCCCGAGCAGTACTTC
TRBJ1-5	TRBV18	.	.	CASSPMGVNQPQHF	TGTGCCAGCTCACCAATGGGGGTCAATCAGCCCCAGCATTTT
TRBJ1-2	TRBV28	.	once	CASSGPRYGYTF	TGTGCCAGCAGTGGACCCAGGTACGGCTACACCTTC
TRBJ1-2	TRBV28	.	.	CASSLGGGKGSYGYTF	TGTGCCAGCAGTTTAGGGGGGGGAAAGGGATCCTATGGCTACACCTTC
TRBJ2-3	TRBV18	.	.	CASSPGAGTDTQYF	TGTGCCAGCTCGCCGGGGGCGGGCACAGATACGCAGTATTTT
TRBJ1-6	TRBV18	TRBD1	.	CASSSGTGRTPLHF	TGTGCCAGCTCATCGGGGACAGGGAGAACACCCCTCCACTTT
TRBJ1-6	TRBV19	TRBD1	.	CASRTRDRGYNSPLHF	TGTGCCAGTAGAACGCGGGACAGGGGATATAATTCACCCCTCCACTTT
TRBJ1-5	TRBV13	.	.	CASSSQGRGQPQHF	TGTGCCAGCAGCTCCCAGGGTAGAGGACAGCCCCAGCATTTT
TRBJ2-1	TRBV7-2	TRBD2	.	CASSLGVLAGGDEQFF	TGTGCCAGCAGCCTCGGTGTGCTAGCGGGAGGCGATGAGCAGTTCTTC
TRBJ1-1	TRBV5-8	.	.	CASSHSLWSDGTEAFF	TGTGCCAGCAGCCACTCCCTCTGGTCAGACGGCACTGAAGCTTTCTTT
TRBJ1-2	TRBV5-4	.	.	CASSRGDYYGYTF	TGTGCCAGCAGCCGGGGGGACTATTATGGCTACACCTTC
TRBJ1-1	TRBV9	.	.	CASSVGGENTEAFF	TGTGCCAGCAGCGTAGGGGGCGAGAACACTGAAGCTTTCTTT
TRBJ2-7	TRBV4-1	.	.	CASSHTGTPYEQYF	TGCGCCAGCAGCCACACCGGGACCCCCTACGAGCAGTACTTC
TRBJ2-7	TRBV11-2	TRBD1	.	CASSLALGQYEQYF	TGTGCCAGCAGCTTAGCCCTGGGACAGTACGAGCAGTACTTC
TRBJ1-5	TRBV18	.	.	CASSPGGLNQPQHF	TGTGCCAGCTCCCCCGGGGGGCTCAATCAGCCCCAGCATTTT
TRBJ2-5	TRBV11-3	TRBD1	.	CASSFGQGEETQYF	TGTGCCAGCAGCTTTGGGCAGGGGGAAGAGACCCAGTACTTC
TRBJ2-1	TRBV5-6	TRBD2	.	CASSPAGLAEYNEQFF	TGTGCCAGCAGTCCCGCGGGACTAGCGGAGTACAATGAGCAGTTCTTC
TRBJ1-6	TRBV4-1	.	.	CASSRHGGPSYNSPLHF	TGCGCCAGCAGCAGGCATGGGGGGCCCTCCTATAATTCACCCCTCCACTTT
TRBJ1-2	TRBV4-2	.	.	CASSQDTRRDNGYTF	TGTGCCAGCAGCCAAGATACGAGAAGGGATAATGGCTACACCTTC
TRBJ1-1	TRBV6-5	.	.	CASSPRRGGLSEAFF	TGTGCCAGCAGCCCGCGCCGGGGGGGGCTGTCTGAAGCTTTCTTT
TRBJ1-2	TRBV30	.	.	CAWSRQIYGYTF	TGTGCCTGGAGTAGGCAGATCTATGGCTACACCTTC
TRBJ1-4	TRBV7-6	TRBD1	.	CASSSRTGHSNEKLFF	TGTGCCAGCAGCTCGAGGACAGGGCATAGTAATGAAAAACTGTTTTTT
TRBJ1-5	TRBV7-2	.	.	CASSFGGQPQHF	TGTGCCAGCAGCTTTGGGGGTCAGCCCCAGCATTTT